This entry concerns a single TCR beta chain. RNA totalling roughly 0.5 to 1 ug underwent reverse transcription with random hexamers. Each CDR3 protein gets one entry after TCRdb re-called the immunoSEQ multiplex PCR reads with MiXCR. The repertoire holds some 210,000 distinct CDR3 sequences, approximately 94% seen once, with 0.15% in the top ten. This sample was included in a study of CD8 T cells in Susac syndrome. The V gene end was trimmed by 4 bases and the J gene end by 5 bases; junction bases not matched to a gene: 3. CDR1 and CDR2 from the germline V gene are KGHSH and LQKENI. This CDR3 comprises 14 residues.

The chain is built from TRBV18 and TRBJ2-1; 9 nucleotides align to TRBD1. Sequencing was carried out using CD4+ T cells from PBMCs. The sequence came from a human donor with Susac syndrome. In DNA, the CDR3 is TGTGCCAGCTCACTGGACAGGGGAGACAATGAGCAGTTCTTC. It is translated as CASSLDRGDNEQFF.